This T cell receptor beta chain was retrieved from a study of beta chain features in type 1 diabetes. Regarding the study as a whole: For Type 1 diabetes patients, all four CD4+ subsets carried TCRB CDR3s that were moderately but significantly shorter. PCR could preferentially amplify shorter templates, alike in patients and controls.

The whole isolated RNA underwent reverse transcription, so sequencing captured expressed TCRB transcripts. Naive, central memory and regulatory T cell samples came to a mean of approximately 3.57 million reads. Only in-frame clones appear in the TCRdb table, and some are missing; sequencing was by immunoSEQ multiplex PCR. The sample holds around 280,000 clones, roughly 15% seen once. Concerning this clone: The target antigen is unknown.

Markers CD45RO/CCR7/CD25/CD127/CD95/CD27 served to sort CD4+ naive, central memory, regulatory and stem cell-like memory cells. The CDR3 runs 15 residues. Germline CDR1 is SGHTA and CDR2 is FQGNSA. The V segment lost 5 bases and the J segment 4 bases; nucleotides outside the gene matches: 7. This chain links TRBV7-2 with TRBJ2-1; 8 nucleotides line up with TRBD2. This clonotype originated in a young man with type 1 diabetes. Sequenced input: naive CD4+ T cells from blood. CDR3 region: CASSPGGGRYNEQFF. DNA for the CDR3: TGTGCCAGCAGCCCCGGCGGGGGGAGATACAATGAGCAGTTCTTC.